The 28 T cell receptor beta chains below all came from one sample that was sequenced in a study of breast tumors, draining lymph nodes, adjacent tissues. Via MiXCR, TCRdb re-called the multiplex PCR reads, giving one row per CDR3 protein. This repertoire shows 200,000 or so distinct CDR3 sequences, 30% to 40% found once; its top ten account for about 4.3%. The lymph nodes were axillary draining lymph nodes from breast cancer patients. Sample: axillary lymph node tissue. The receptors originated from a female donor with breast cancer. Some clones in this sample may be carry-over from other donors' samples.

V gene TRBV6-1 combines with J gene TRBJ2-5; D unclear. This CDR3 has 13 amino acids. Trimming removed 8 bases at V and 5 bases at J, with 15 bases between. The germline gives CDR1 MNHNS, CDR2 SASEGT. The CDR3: CASGHPLGETQYF. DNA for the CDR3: TGTGCCAGCGGGCACCCTCTGGGTGAGACCCAGTACTTC.

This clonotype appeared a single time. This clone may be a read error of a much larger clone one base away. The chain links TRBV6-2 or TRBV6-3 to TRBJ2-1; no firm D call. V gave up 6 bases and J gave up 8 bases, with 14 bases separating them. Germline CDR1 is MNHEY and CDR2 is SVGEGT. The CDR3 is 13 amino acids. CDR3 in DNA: TGTGCCAGCAGCCCTACTACTTGGCATGAGCAGTTCTTC. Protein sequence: CASSPTTWHEQFF.

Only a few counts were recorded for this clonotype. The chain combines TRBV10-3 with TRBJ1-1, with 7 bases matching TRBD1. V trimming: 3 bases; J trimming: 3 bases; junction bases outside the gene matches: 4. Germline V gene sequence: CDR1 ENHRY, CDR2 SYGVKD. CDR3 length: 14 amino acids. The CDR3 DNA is TGTGCCATCAGTGACCGACAGGGAGACACTGAAGCTTTCTTT. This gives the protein CAISDRQGDTEAFF.

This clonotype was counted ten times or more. For the CDR3, the DNA is TGTGCCAGCTCACCACGGAACAACTACGAGCAGTACTTC. Translation: CASSPRNNYEQYF. V usage is TRBV18 and J usage is TRBJ2-7, with no clear D. Per the germline V gene, CDR1 is KGHSH and CDR2 is LQKENI. The CDR3 contains 13 residues. Trimming took 1 base from V and 3 from J, leaving 7 bases between them.

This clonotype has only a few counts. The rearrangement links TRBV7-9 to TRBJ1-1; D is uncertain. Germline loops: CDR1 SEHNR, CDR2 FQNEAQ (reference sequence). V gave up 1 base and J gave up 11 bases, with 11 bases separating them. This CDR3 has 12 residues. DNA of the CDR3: TGTGCCAGCAGCTTAGAGGGCCAAGGGGCTTTCTTT. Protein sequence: CASSLEGQGAFF.

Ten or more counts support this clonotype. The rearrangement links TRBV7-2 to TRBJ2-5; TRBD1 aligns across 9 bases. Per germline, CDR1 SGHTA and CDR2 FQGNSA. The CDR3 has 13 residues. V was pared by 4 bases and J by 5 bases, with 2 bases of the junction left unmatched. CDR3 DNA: TGTGCCAGCAGCTCGGGGACAGGGGAGACCCAGTACTTC. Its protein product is CASSSGTGETQYF.

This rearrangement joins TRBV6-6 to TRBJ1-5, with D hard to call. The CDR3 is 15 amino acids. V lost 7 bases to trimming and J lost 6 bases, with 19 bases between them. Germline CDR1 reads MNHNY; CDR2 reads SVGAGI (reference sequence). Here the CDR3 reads CASTGGTGVGQPQHF. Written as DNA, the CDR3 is TGTGCCAGCACCGGTGGAACTGGGGTCGGTCAGCCCCAGCATTTT.

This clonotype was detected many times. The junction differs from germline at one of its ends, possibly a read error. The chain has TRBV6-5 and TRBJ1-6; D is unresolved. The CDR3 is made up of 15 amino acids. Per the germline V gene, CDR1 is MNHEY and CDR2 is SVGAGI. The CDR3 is CASSHSAARGSPLHF. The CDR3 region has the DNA TGTGCCAGCAGTCACTCGGCGGCCCGGGGTTCACCCCTCCACTTT.

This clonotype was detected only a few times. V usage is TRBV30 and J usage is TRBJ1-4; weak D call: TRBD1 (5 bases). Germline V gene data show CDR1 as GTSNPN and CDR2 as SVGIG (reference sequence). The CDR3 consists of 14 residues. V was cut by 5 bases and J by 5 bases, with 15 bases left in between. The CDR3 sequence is CAWGEDTINEKLFF. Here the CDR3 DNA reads TGTGCCTGGGGTGAGGACACAATCAATGAAAAACTGTTTTTT. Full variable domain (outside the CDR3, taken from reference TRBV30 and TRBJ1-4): SQTIHQWPATLVQPVGSPLSLECTVEGTSNPNLYWYRQAAGRGLQLLFYSVGIGQISSEVPQNLSASRPQDRQFILSSKKLLLSDSGFYLCAWGEDTINEKLFFGSGTQLSVL.

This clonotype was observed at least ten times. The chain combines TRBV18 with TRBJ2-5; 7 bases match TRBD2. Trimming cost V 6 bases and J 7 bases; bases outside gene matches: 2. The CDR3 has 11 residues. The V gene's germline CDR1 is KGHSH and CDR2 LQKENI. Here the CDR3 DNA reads TGTGCCAGCTCGCGGGAGATGACCCAGTACTTC. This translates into CASSREMTQYF.

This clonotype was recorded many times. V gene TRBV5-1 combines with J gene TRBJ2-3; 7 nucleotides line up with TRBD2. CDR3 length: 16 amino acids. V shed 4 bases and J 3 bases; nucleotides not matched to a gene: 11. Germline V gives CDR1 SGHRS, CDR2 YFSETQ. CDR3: CASSPGRASGTDTQYF. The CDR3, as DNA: TGCGCCAGCAGCCCTGGTAGGGCTAGCGGAACAGATACGCAGTATTTT. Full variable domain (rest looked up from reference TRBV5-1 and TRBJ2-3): KAGVTQTPRYLIKTRGQQVTLSCSPISGHRSVSWYQQTPGQGLQFLFEYFSETQRNKGNFPGRFSGRQFSNSRSEMNVSTLELGDSALYLCASSPGRASGTDTQYFGPGTRLTVL.

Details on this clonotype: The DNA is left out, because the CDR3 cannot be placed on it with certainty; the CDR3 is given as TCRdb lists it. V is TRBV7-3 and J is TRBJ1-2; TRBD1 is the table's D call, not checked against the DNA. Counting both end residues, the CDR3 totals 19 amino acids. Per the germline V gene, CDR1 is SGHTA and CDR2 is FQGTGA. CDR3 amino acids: CASSIYLCSVGAQGTGYTF.

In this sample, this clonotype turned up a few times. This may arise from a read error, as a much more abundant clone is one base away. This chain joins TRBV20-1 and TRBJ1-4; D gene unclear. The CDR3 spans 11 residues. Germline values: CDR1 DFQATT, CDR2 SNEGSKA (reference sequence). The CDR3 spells CSARVGEKLSF. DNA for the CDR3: TGCAGTGCTAGAGTCGGAGAAAAACTGTCTTTT.

The CDR3 DNA reads TGCAGTGCCCTAAGCCCGCATCACCTATCTTCCTACGAGCAGTACTTC. This encodes CSALSPHHLSSYEQYF. The chain joins TRBV20-1 to TRBJ2-7; unclear D gene. This CDR3 has 16 residues. The ends were cut back, 6 bases at V and 1 base at J, with 22 bases in the middle. Germline V gene lookup returns CDR1 DFQATT and CDR2 SNEGSKA (reference sequence).

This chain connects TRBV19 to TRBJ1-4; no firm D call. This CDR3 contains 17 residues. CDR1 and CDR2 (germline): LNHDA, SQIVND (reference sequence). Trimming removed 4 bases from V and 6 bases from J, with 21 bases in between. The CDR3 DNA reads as TGTGCCAGTAGTACCCTCCAGGTACTATTAGGTGATGAAAAACTGTTTTTT. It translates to CASSTLQVLLGDEKLFF. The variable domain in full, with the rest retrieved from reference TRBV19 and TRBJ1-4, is DGGITQSPKYLFRKEGQNVTLSCEQNLNHDAMYWYRQDPGQGLRLIYYSQIVNDFQKGDIAEGYSVSREKKESFPLTVTSAQKNPTAFYLCASSTLQVLLGDEKLFFGSGTQLSVL.

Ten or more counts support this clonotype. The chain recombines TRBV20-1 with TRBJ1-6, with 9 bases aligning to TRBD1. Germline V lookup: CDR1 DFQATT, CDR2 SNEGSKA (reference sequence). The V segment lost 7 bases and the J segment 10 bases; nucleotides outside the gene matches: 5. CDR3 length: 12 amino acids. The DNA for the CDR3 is TGCAGTGTTCCGGACAGGGGATCACCCCTCCACTTT. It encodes CSVPDRGSPLHF.

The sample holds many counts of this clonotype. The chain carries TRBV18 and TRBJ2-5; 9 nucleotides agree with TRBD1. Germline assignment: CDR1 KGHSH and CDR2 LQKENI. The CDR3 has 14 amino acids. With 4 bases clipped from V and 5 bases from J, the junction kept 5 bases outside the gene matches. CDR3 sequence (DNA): TGTGCCAGCTCACGACCACAGGGGGCTGAGACCCAGTACTTC. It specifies CASSRPQGAETQYF.

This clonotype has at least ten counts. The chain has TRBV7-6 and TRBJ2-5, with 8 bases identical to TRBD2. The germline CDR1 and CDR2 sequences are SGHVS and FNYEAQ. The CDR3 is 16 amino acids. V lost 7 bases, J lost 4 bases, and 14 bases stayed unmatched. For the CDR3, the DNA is TGTGCCAGCACCACAGGGATCGGGGGGGGGCGAGAGACCCAGTACTTC. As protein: CASTTGIGGGRETQYF.

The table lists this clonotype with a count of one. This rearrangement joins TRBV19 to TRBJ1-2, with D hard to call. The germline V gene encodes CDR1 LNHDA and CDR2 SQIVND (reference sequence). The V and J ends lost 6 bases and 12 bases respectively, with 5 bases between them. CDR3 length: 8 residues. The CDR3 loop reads CASRGDTF. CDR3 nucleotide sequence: TGTGCCAGTAGGGGCGACACCTTC. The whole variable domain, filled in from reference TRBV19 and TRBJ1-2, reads DGGITQSPKYLFRKEGQNVTLSCEQNLNHDAMYWYRQDPGQGLRLIYYSQIVNDFQKGDIAEGYSVSREKKESFPLTVTSAQKNPTAFYLCASRGDTFGSGTRLTVV.

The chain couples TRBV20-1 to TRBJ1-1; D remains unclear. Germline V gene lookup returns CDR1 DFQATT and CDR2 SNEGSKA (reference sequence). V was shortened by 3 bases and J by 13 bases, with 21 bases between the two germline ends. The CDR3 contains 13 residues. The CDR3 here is CSASMSLREVGFF. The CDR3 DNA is TGCAGTGCTAGTATGTCGTTGAGGGAGGTGGGTTTCTTT.

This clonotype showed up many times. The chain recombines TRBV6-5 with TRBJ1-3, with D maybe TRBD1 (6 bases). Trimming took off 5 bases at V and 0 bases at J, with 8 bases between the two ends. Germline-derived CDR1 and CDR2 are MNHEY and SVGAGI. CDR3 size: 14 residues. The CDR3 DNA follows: TGTGCCAGCAGTCCACAGGGCTCTGGAAACACCATATATTTT. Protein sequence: CASSPQGSGNTIYF.

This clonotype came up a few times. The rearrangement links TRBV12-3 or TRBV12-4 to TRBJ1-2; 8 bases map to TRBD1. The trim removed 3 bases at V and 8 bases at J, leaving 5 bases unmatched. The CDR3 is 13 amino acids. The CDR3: CASSFRGRKGYTF. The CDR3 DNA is TGTGCCAGCAGTTTCAGGGGGCGAAAGGGCTACACCTTC.

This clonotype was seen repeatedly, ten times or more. CDR3 amino acids: CASSPRASGSEQYF. The CDR3 DNA reads as TGCGCCAGCAGCCCGAGGGCTAGCGGGAGCGAGCAGTACTTC. V gene TRBV4-3 combines with J gene TRBJ2-7; 10 nucleotides line up with TRBD2. CDR3 size: 14 residues. Germline CDR1 and CDR2: LGHNA and YSLEER. The V gene end was trimmed by 4 bases and the J gene end by 6 bases; junction bases not matched to a gene: 6.

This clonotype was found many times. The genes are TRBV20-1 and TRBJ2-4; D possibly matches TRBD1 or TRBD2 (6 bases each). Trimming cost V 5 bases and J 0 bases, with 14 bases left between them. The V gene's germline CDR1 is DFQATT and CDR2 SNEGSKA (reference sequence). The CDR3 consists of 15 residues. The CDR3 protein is CSAGGLNLAKNIQYF. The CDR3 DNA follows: TGCAGTGCTGGGGGGCTAAACTTAGCCAAAAACATTCAGTACTTC.

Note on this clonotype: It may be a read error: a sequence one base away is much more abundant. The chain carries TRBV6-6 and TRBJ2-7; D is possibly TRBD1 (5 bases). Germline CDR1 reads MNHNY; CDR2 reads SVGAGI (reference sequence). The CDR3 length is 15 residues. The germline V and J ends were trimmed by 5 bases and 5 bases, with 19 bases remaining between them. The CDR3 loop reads CASSHGRGTSNEQYF. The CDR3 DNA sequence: TGTGCCAGCAGTCACGGTAGGGGTACTTCGAACGAGCAGTACTTC.

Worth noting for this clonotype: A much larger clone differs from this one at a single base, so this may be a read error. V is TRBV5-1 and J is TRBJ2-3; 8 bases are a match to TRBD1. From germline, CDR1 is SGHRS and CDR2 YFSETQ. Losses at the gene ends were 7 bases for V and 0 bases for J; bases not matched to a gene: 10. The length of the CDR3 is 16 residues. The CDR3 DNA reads TGCGCCAGCGGCTCCTTACAGGGGGAGAGCACAGATACGCAGTATTTT. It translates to CASGSLQGESTDTQYF.

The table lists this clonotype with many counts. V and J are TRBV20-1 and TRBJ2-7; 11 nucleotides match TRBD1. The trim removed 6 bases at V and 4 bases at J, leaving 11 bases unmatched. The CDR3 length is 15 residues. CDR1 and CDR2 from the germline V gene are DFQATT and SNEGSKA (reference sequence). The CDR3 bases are TGCAGTGCAATCACGGACAGGGGGCCTAATTACGAGCAGTACTTC. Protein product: CSAITDRGPNYEQYF.

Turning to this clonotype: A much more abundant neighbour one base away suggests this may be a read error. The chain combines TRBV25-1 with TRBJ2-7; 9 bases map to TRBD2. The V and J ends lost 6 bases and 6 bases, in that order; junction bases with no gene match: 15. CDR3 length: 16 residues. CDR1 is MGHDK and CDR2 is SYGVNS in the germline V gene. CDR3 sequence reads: CASRNYSGRSPREQYF. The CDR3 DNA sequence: TGTGCCAGCAGAAATTATAGCGGGAGAAGTCCGCGCGAGCAGTACTTC.